Below, 7 T cell receptor beta chains from the same sample are listed, as sequenced in a study of blood T cell repertoires in COVID-19. Sequenced by immunoSEQ multiplex PCR; TCRdb stores in-frame clones only, minus some. This table has about 150,000 clones, about 88% appearing once. The sequenced sample was peripheral blood. The receptors were gathered from a human donor with COVID-19, enrolled during active disease. The donor label of this sample is uncertain.

V usage is TRBV30 and J usage is TRBJ1-2; D is unclear. The CDR3 spans 13 residues. Germline values: CDR1 GTSNPN, CDR2 SVGIG (reference sequence). V shed 2 bases and J shed 5 bases, with 12 bases lying between them. CDR3 sequence reads: CAWSRGVQYGYTF. CDR3 DNA: TGTGCCTGGAGTCGGGGAGTGCAATATGGCTACACCTTC.

The V gene is TRBV11-3, the J gene TRBJ2-3, with TRBD2 matching over 7 bases. The CDR3 is 14 residues long. The germline V gene has CDR1 SGHNT and CDR2 YENEEA. V lost 5 bases, J lost 2 bases, and 4 bases stayed unmatched. CDR3 sequence (DNA): TGTGCCAGCAGCCGGGGGGAGATCACAGATACGCAGTATTTT. Translated, it gives CASSRGEITDTQYF.

The CDR3: CASQILGSRIYNSPLHF. DNA for the CDR3: TGTGCCAGCCAAATCCTCGGGTCTCGAATCTATAATTCACCCCTCCACTTT. This rearrangement joins TRBV2 to TRBJ1-6; D is unresolved. The germline V and J ends were trimmed by 8 bases and 3 bases, with 20 bases remaining between them. CDR1 is SNHLY and CDR2 is FYNNEI in the germline V gene. CDR3 size: 17 residues. Filled out from reference TRBV2 and TRBJ1-6, the complete variable domain reads EPEVTQTPSHQVTQMGQEVILRCVPISNHLYFYWYRQILGQKVEFLVSFYNNEISEKSEIFDDQFSVERPDGSNFTLKIRSTKLEDSAMYFCASQILGSRIYNSPLHFGNGTRLTVT.

This clone appeared a single time. The V gene is TRBV12-3 or TRBV12-4, the J gene TRBJ1-2, with 7 positions matching TRBD1. Germline trimming cut 4 bases from V and 7 bases from J; bases unmatched to any gene: 3. The CDR3 runs 12 residues. The CDR3 is CASSSTGLGYTF. The CDR3 DNA sequence: TGTGCCAGCAGTTCGACAGGGCTTGGCTACACCTTC.

V gene TRBV7-3 combines with J gene TRBJ2-7, with 9 positions matching TRBD1. This CDR3 is 18 amino acids long. Germline CDR1 and CDR2: SGHTA and FQGTGA. With V trimmed by 7 bases and J by 5 bases, 21 bases remained unmatched. CDR3 region: CASTIAGQGHPWHDEQYF. The CDR3 DNA reads as TGTGCCAGCACCATTGCGGGACAGGGTCACCCGTGGCACGACGAGCAGTACTTC.

The chain employs TRBV6-1 and TRBJ1-2; D is uncertain. Germline-derived CDR1 and CDR2 are MNHNS and SASEGT. This CDR3 region has 16 residues. Trimming took 4 bases from V and 3 from J, leaving 18 bases between them. CDR3 coding DNA: TGTGCCAGCAGTGCCACCGCTTTTTCGAGGTACTATGGCTACACCTTC. Its translation: CASSATAFSRYYGYTF.

The genes are TRBV4-2 and TRBJ1-2; a possible D gene is TRBD1 (6 bases). The CDR3 consists of 15 residues. Trimming took 1 base from V and 4 from J, leaving 13 bases between them. Germline CDR1 LGHNA, CDR2 YNFKEQ. CDR3 coding DNA: TGTGCCAGCAGCCAAGGATTTAACAGGGCCTATGGCTACACCTTC. Translating it yields CASSQGFNRAYGYTF.